This T cell receptor (beta chain) was sequenced for a study of identical twins. Study conclusions and caveats: Abundant cord blood beta clonotypes carried fewer insertions; memory repertoires showed none. Sharing of beta out-of-frame sequences by twins showed a weaker excess. Out-of-frame alpha sequences common to twins exhibited a surplus of low generation probability. Invariant MAIT and iNKT cells may have partly biased zero-insertion analyses.

This clonotype came up a few times. The antigen is undetermined. A single record per CDR3 protein comes from TCRdb applying MiXCR to the 5' RACE reads. The sample carries 1.5 million or so distinct CDR3 sequences, about 32% recorded once. The receptor was derived from a newborn girl in good health. Sequencing was performed on cord blood.

The CDR3 is CSARDTGGNSPLHF. CDR3 in DNA: TGCAGTGCTAGGGACACAGGGGGTAATTCACCCCTCCACTTT. This chain joins TRBV20-1 and TRBJ1-6; 8 bases align to TRBD1. V was clipped by 3 bases and J by 6 bases; unmatched bases: 4. This CDR3 is 14 amino acids long. The germline V gene encodes CDR1 DFQATT and CDR2 SNEGSKA (reference sequence).